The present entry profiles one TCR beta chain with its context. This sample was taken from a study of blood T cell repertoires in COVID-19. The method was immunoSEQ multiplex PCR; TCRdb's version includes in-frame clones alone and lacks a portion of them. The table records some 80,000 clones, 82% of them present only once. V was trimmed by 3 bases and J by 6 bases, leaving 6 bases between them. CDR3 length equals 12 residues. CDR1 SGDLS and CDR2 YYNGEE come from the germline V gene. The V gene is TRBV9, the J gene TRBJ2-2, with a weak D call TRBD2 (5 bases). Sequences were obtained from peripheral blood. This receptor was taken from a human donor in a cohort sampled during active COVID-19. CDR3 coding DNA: TGTGCCAGCAGCGGACTATCCGGGGAGCTGTTTTTT. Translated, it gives CASSGLSGELFF.